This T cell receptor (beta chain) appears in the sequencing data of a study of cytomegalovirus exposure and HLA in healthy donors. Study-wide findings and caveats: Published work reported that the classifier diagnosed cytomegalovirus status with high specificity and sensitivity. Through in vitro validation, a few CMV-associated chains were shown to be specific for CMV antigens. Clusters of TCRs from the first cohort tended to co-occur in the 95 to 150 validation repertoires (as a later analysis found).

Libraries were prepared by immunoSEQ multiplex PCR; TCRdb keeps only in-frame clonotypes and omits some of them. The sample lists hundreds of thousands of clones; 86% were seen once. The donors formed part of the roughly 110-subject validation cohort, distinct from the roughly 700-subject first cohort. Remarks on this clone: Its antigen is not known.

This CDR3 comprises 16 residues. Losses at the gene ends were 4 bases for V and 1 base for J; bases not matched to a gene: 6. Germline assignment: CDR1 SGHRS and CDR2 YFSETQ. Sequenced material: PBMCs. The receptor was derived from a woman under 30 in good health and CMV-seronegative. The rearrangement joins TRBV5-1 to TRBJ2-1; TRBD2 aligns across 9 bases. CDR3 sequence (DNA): TGCGCCAGCAGCAGAGGGACTAGCCGATCCTACAATGAGCAGTTCTTC. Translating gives CASSRGTSRSYNEQFF.